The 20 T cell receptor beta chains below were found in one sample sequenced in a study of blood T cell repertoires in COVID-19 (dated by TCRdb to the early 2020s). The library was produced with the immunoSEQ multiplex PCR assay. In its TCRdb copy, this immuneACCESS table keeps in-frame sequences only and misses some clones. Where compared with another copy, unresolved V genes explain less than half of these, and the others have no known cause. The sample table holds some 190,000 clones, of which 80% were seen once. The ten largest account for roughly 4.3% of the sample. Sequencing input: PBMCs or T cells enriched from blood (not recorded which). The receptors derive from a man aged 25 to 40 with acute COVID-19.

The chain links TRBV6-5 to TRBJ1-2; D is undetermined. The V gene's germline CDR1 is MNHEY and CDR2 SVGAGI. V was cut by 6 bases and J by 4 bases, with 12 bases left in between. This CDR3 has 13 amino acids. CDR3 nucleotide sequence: TGTGCCAGCAGGTTACAGCAAGGCTATGGCTACACCTTC. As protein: CASRLQQGYGYTF.

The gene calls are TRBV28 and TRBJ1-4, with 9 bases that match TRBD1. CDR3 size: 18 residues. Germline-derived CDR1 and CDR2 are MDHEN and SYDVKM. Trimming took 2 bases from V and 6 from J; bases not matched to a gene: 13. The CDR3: CASSLQSGQGLSDEKLFF. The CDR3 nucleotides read TGTGCCAGCAGTTTACAATCTGGACAGGGGTTGTCAGATGAAAAACTGTTTTTT. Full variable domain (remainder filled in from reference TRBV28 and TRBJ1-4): DVKVTQSSRYLVKRTGEKVFLECVQDMDHENMFWYRQDPGLGLRLIYFSYDVKMKEKGDIPEGYSVSREKKERFSLILESASTNQTSMYLCASSLQSGQGLSDEKLFFGSGTQLSVL.

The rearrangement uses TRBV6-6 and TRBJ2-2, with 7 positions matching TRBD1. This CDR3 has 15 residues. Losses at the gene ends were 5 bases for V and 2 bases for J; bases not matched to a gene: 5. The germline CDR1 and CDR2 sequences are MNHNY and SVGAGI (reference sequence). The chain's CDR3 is CASSVDRDNTGELFF. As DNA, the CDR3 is TGTGCCAGCAGTGTCGACAGGGATAACACCGGGGAGCTGTTTTTT.

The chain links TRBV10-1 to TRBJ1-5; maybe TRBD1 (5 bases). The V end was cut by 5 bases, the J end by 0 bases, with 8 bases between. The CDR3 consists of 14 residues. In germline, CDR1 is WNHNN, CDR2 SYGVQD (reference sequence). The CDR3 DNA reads TGCGCCAGCAGTATGGACAATAGCAATCAGCCCCAGCATTTT. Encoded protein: CASSMDNSNQPQHF.

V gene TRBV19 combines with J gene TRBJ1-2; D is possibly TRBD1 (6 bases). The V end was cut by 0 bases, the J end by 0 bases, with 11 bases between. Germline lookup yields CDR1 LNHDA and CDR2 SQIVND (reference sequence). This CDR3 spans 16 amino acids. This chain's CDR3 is CASSIDTGPTNYGYTF. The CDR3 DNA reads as TGTGCCAGTAGTATAGATACAGGGCCTACTAACTATGGCTACACCTTC. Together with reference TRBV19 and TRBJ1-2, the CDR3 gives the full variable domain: DGGITQSPKYLFRKEGQNVTLSCEQNLNHDAMYWYRQDPGQGLRLIYYSQIVNDFQKGDIAEGYSVSREKKESFPLTVTSAQKNPTAFYLCASSIDTGPTNYGYTFGSGTRLTVV.

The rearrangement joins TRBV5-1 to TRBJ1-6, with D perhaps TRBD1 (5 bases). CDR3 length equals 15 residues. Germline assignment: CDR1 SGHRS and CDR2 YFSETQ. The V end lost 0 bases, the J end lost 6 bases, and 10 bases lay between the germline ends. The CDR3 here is CASSLVDSGNSPLHF. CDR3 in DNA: TGCGCCAGCAGCTTGGTAGACAGTGGTAATTCACCCCTCCACTTT.

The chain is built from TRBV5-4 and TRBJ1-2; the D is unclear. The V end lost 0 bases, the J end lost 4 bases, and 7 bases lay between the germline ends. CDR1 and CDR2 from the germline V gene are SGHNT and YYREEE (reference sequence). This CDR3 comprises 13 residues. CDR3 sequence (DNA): TGTGCCAGCAGCTTGGTGGCAGGCTATGGCTACACCTTC. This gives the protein CASSLVAGYGYTF.

CDR3 in DNA: TGTGCCAGCAGCGCCGGGACAGGGGTACCCTATGGCTACACCTTC. It yields the protein CASSAGTGVPYGYTF. The genes are TRBV7-9 and TRBJ1-2; 10 bases match TRBD1. The germline gives CDR1 SEHNR, CDR2 FQNEAQ (reference sequence). V shed 5 bases, J shed 4 bases, and the junction held 7 bases outside the gene matches. The CDR3 consists of 15 residues.

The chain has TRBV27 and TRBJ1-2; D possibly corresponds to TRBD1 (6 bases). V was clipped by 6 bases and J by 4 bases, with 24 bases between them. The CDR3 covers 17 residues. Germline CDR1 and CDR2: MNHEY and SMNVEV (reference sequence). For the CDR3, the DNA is TGTGCCAGCAGACCTTCGCCTCGGACAGATTTCACCTATGGCTACACCTTC. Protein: CASRPSPRTDFTYGYTF.

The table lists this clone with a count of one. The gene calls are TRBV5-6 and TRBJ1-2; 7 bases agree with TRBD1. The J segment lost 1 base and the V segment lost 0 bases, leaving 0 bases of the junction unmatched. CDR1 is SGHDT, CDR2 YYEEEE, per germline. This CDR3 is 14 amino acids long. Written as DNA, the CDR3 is TGTGCCAGCAGCTTGGGACAGGGTAACTATGGCTACACCTTC. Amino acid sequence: CASSLGQGNYGYTF.

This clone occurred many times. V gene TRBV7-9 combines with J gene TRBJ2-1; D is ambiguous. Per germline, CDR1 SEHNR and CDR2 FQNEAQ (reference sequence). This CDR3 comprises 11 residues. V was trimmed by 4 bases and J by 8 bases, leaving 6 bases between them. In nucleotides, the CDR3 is TGTGCCAGCAGCTACTTAGATGAGCAGTTCTTC. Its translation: CASSYLDEQFF.

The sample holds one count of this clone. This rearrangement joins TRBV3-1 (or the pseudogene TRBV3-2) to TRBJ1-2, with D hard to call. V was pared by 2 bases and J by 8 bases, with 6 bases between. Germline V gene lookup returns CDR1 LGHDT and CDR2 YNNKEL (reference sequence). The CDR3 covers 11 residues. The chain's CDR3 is CASSQQAGYTF. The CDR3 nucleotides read TGTGCCAGCAGCCAACAGGCGGGCTACACCTTC.

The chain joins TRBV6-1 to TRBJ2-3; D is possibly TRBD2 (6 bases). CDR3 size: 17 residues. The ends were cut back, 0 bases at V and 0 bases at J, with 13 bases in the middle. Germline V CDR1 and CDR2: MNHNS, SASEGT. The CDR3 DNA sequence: TGTGCCAGCAGTGAAGCGATAGCGGAGGCTAGCACAGATACGCAGTATTTT. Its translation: CASSEAIAEASTDTQYF.

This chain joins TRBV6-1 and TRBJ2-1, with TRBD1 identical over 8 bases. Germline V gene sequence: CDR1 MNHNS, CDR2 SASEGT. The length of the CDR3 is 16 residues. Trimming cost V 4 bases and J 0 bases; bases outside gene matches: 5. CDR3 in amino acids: CASSGGQGLSYNEQFF. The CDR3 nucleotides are TGTGCCAGCAGTGGAGGACAGGGCCTCTCCTACAATGAGCAGTTCTTC.

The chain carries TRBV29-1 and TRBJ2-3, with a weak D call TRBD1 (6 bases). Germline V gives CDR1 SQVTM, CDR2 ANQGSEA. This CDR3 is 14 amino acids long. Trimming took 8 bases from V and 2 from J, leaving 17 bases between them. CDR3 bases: TGCAGCCTTGGAACGACAGGTTACACAGATACGCAGTATTTT. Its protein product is CSLGTTGYTDTQYF.

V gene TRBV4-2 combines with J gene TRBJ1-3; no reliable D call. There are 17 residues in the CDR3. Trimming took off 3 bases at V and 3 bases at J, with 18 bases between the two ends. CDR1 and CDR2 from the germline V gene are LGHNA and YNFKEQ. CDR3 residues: CASSQAGVGGNGNTIYF. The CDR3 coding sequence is TGTGCCAGCAGCCAGGCGGGCGTCGGAGGAAATGGAAACACCATATATTTT.

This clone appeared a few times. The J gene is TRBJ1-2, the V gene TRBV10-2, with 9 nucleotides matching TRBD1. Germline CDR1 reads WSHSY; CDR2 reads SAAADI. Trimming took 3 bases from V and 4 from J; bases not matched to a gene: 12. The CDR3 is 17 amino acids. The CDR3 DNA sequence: TGCGCCAGCAGTGACGATAACAGGGGGCGCGGGGGCTATGGCTACACCTTC. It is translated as CASSDDNRGRGGYGYTF.

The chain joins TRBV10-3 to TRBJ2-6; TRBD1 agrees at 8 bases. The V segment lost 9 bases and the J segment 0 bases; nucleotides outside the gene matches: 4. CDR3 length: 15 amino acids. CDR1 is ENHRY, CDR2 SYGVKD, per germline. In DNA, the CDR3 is TGTGCCATTGGACAGGGCTCCTCTGGGGCCAACGTCCTGACTTTC. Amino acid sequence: CAIGQGSSGANVLTF.

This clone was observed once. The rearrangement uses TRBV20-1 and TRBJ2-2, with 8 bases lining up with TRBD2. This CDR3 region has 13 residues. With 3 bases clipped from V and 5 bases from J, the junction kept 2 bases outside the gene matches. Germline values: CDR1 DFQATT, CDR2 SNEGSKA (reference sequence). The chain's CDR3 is CSASLAGTGELFF. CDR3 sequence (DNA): TGCAGTGCTAGTTTAGCGGGAACCGGGGAGCTGTTTTTT.

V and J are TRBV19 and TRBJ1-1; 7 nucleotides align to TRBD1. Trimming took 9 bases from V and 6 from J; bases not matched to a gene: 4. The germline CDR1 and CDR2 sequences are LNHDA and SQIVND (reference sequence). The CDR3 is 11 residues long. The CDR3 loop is CASHRGSEAFF. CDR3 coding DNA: TGTGCCAGCCACAGGGGTTCTGAAGCTTTCTTT.